This entry lists 7 T cell receptor beta chains sequenced from one sample in a study of blood T cell repertoires in COVID-19. The assay was immunoSEQ multiplex PCR, and TCRdb's table has in-frame clones only and misses some. The profile shows hundreds of thousands of clones, about 88% of them singletons. Sequences were obtained from PBMCs or T cells enriched from blood (not recorded which). All receptors come from a woman in her 50s who had recovered from COVID-19.

This chain joins TRBV4-3 and TRBJ2-1; 9 nucleotides agree with TRBD2. The CDR3 runs to 15 residues. The germline gives CDR1 LGHNA, CDR2 YSLEER. Losses at the gene ends were 1 base for V and 9 bases for J; bases not matched to a gene: 7. CDR3 nucleotides: TGCGCCAGCAGCCAAGGGCTAGCGGGGACTCTTGAGCAGTTCTTC. Its protein product is CASSQGLAGTLEQFF.

This clone showed up just a few times. The chain links TRBV11-3 to TRBJ2-5, with 10 bases lining up with TRBD1. This CDR3 has 14 amino acids. Germline V CDR1 and CDR2: SGHNT, YENEEA. V trimming: 5 bases; J trimming: 5 bases; junction bases outside the gene matches: 5. CDR3 residues: CASSPGTGEETQYF. The CDR3 bases are TGTGCCAGCAGCCCCGGGACAGGGGAGGAGACCCAGTACTTC. The full variable domain, in which reference TRBV11-3 and TRBJ2-5 provide the parts outside the CDR3, is EAGVVQSPRYKIIEKKQPVAFWCNPISGHNTLYWYLQNLGQGPELLIRYENEEAVDDSQLPKDRFSAERLKGVDSTLKIQPAELGDSAVYLCASSPGTGEETQYFGPGTRLLVL.

The chain couples TRBV7-2 to TRBJ2-3, with 9 bases that match TRBD2. V shed 1 base and J 4 bases; nucleotides not matched to a gene: 6. Germline CDR1 and CDR2: SGHTA and FQGNSA. The CDR3 consists of 16 residues. This CDR3 reads CASSLGLAVSADTQYF. The CDR3 DNA is TGTGCCAGCAGCTTAGGACTAGCGGTTTCGGCAGATACGCAGTATTTT. The variable domain in full, completed from reference TRBV7-2 and TRBJ2-3, reads GAGVSQSPSNKVTEKGKDVELRCDPISGHTALYWYRQSLGQGLEFLIYFQGNSAPDKSGLPSDRFSAERTGGSVSTLTIQRTQQEDSAVYLCASSLGLAVSADTQYFGPGTRLTVL.

This sequence joins TRBV13 and TRBJ1-6; 9 bases fit TRBD1. The CDR3 is 16 amino acids. Germline lookup yields CDR1 PRHDT and CDR2 FYEKMQ (reference sequence). Trimming at V came to 5 bases and at J to 7 bases, leaving 9 bases not matched to a gene. CDR3 region: CASSAYRDRDNSPLHF. DNA of the CDR3: TGTGCCAGCAGCGCCTACCGGGACAGGGACAATTCACCCCTCCACTTT.

V is TRBV6-1 and J is TRBJ2-7; 9 nucleotides match TRBD1. Trimming removed 2 bases from V and 4 bases from J; junction bases left unmatched: 9. CDR1 is MNHNS and CDR2 is SASEGT in the germline V gene. The CDR3 is 16 amino acids. The DNA of the CDR3 is TGTGCCAGCAGTGAATCGCCGGGACAGGGCTTTTACGAGCAGTACTTC. Translating gives CASSESPGQGFYEQYF.

This clone appeared once. V usage is TRBV10-2 and J usage is TRBJ2-1; 11 positions agree with TRBD2. CDR1 WSHSY and CDR2 SAAADI come from the germline V gene. Trimming at V came to 4 bases and at J to 6 bases, leaving 8 bases not matched to a gene. There are 16 residues in the CDR3. The chain's CDR3 is CASSARTSGRVNEQFF. In DNA form, the CDR3 reads TGCGCCAGCAGTGCGCGAACTAGCGGGAGAGTCAATGAGCAGTTCTTC.

This chain uses TRBV4-2 with TRBJ1-2, with 9 bases identical to TRBD1. The germline CDR1 and CDR2 sequences are LGHNA and YNFKEQ. The CDR3 spans 15 residues. J was trimmed by 6 bases and V by 1 base; bases with no gene match: 6. As DNA, the CDR3 is TGTGCCAGCAGCCAAGGGACAGGGGTTGGGGATGGCTACACCTTC. The encoded protein is CASSQGTGVGDGYTF.